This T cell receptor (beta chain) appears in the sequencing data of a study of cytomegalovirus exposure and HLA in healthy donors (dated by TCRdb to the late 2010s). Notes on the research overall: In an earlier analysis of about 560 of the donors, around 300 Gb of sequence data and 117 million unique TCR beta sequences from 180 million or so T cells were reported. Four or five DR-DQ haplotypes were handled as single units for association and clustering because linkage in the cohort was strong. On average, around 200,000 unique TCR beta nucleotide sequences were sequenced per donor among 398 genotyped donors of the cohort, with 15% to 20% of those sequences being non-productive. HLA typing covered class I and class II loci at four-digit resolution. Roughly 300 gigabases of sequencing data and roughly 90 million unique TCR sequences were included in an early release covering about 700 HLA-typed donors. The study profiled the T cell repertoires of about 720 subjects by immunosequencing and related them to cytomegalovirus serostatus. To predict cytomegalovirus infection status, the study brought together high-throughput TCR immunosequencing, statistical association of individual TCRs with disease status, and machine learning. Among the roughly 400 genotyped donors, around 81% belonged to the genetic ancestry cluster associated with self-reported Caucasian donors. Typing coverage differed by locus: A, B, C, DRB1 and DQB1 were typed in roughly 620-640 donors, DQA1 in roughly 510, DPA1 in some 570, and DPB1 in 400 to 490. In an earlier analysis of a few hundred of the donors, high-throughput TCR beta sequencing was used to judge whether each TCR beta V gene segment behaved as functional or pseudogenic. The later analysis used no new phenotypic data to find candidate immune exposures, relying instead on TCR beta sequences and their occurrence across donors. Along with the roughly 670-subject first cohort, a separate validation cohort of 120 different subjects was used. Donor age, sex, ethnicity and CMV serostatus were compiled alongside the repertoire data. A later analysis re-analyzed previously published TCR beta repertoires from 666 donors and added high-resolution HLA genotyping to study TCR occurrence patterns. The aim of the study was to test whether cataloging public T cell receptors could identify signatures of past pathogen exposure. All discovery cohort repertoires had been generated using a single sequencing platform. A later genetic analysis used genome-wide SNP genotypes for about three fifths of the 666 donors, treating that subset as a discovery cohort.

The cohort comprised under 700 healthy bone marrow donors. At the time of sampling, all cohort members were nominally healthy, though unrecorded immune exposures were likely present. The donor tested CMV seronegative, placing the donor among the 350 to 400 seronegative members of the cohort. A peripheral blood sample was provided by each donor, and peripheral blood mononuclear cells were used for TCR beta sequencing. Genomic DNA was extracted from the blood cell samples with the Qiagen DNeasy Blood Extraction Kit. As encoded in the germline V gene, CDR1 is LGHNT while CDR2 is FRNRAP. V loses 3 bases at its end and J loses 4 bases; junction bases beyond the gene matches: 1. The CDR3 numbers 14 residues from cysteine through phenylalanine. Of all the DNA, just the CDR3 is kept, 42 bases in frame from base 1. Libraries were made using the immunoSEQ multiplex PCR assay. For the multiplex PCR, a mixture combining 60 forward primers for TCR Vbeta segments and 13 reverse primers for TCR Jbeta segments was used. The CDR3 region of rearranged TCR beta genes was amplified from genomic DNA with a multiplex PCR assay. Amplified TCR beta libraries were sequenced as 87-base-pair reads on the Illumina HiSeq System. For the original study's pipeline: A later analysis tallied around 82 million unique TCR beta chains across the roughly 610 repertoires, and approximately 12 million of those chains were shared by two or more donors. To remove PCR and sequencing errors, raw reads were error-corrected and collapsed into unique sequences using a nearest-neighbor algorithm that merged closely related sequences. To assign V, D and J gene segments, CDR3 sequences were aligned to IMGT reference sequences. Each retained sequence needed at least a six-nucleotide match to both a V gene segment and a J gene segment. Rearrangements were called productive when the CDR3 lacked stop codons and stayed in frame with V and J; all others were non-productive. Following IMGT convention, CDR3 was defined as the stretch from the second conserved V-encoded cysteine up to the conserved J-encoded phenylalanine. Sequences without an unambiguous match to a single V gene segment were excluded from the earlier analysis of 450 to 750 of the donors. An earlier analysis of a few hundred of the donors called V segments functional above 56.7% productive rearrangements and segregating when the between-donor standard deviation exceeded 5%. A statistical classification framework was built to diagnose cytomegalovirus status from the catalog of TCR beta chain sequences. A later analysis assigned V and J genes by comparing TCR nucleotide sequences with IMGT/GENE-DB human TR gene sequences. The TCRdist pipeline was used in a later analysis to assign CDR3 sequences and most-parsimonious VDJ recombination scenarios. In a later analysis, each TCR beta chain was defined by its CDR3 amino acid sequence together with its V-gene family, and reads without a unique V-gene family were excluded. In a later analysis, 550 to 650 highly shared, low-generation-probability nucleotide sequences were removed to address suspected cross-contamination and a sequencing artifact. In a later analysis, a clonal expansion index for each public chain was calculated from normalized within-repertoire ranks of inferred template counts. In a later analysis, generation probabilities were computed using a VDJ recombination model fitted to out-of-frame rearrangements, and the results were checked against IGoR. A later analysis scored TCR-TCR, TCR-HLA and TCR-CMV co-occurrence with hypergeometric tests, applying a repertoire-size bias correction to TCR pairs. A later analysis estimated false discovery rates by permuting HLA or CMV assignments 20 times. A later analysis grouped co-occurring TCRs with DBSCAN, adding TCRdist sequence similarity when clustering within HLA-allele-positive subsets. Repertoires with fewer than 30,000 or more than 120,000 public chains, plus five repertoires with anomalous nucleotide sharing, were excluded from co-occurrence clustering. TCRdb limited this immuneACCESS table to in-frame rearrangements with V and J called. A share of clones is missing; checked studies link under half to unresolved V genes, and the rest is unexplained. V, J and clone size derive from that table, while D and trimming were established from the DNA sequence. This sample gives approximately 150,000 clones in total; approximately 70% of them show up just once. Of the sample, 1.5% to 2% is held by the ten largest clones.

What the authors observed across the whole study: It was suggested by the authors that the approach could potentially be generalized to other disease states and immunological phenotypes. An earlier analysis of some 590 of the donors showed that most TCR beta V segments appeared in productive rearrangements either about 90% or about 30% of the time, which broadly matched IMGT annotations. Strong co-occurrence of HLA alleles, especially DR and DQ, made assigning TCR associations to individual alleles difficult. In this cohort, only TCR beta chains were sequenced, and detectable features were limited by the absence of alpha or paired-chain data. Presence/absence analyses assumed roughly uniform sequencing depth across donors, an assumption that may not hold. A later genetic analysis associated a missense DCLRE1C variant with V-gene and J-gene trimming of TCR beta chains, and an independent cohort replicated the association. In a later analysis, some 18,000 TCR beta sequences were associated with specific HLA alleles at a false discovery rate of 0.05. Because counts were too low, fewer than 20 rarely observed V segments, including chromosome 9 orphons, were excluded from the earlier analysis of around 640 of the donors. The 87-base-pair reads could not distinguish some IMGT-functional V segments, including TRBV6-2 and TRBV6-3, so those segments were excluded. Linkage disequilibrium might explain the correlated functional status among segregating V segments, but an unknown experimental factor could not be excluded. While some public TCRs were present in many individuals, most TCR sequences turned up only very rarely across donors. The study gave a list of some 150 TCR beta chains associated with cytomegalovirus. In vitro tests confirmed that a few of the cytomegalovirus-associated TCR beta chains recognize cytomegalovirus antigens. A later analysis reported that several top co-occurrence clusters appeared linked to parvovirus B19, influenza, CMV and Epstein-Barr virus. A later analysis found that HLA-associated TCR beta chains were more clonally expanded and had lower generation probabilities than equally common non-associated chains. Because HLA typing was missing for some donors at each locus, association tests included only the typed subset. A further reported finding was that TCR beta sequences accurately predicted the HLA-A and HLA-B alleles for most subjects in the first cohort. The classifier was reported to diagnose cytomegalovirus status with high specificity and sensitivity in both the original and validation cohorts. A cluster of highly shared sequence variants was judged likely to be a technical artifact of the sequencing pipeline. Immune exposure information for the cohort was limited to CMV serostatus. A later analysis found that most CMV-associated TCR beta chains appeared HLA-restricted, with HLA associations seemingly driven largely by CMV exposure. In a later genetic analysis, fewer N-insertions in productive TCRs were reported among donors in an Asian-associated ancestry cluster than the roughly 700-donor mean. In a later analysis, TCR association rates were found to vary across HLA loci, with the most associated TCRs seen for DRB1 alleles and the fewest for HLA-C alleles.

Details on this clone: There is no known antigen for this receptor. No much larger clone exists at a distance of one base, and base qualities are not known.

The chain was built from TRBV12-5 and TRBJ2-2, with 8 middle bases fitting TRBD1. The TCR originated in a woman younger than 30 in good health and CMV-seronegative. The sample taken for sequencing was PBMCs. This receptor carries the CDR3 CASGLQGGTGELFF. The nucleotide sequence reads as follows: TGTGCTAGTGGTTTACAGGGGGGCACCGGGGAGCTGTTTTTT.